The clone carrying this T cell receptor (beta chain) was observed a handful of times. Its antigen is undetermined. A single record per CDR3 protein comes from TCRdb applying MiXCR to the reads. The data hold approximately 290,000 distinct CDR3 sequences, with roughly 23% observed a single time. The data stem from a study of T cell repertoires in cytomegalovirus infection. Whole-study findings and limits: Individuals carrying CMV plus the relevant HLA were identified by cumulative frequency of public TCR beta families.

Germline CDR1 reads KGHDR; CDR2 reads SFDVKD. V was trimmed by 0 bases and J by 5 bases, leaving 7 bases between them. This CDR3 region has 14 residues. Sequenced: PBMCs. This chain uses TRBV24-1 with TRBJ2-1; D gene ambiguous. The source of this sequence is a human donor in good health (CMV status not recorded). Some clones in this sample may be carry-over from other donors' samples. The CDR3 bases are TGTGCCACCAGTGATTTGTTCAGCCACAATGAGCAGTTCTTC. Residues: CATSDLFSHNEQFF.